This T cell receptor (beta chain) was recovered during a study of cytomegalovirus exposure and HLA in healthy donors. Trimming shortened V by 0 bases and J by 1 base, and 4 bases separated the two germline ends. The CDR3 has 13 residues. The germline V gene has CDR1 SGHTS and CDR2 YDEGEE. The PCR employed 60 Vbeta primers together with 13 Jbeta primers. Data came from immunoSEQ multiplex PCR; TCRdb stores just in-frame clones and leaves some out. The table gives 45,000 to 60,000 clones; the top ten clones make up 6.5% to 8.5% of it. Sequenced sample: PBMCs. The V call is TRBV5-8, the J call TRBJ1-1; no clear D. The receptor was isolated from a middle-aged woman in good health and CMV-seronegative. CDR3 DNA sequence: TGTGCCAGCAGCTTGGTTAGGAACACTGAAGCTTTCTTT. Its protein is CASSLVRNTEAFF.